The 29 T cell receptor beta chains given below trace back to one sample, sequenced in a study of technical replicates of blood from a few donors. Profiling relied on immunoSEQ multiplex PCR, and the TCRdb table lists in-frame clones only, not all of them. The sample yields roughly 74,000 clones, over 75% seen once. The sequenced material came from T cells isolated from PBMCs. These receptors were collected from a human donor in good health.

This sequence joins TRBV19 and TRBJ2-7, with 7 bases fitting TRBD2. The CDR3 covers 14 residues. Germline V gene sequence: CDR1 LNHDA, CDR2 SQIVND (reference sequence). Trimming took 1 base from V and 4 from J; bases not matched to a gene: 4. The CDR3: CASSIAGGWYEQYF. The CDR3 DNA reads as TGTGCCAGTAGTATAGCGGGAGGATGGTACGAGCAGTACTTC.

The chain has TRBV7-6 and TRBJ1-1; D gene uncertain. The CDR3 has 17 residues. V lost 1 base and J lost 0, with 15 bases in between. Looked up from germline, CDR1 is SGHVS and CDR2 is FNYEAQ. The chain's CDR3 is CASSLEIQALMNTEAFF. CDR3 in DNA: TGTGCCAGCAGCTTAGAGATTCAGGCCCTTATGAACACTGAAGCTTTCTTT.

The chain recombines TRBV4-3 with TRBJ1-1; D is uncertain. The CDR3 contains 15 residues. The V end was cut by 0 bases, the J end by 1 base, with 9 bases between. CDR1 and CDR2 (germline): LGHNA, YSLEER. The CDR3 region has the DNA TGCGCCAGCAGCCAAGAAGACCCGGGGAACACTGAAGCTTTCTTT. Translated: CASSQEDPGNTEAFF.

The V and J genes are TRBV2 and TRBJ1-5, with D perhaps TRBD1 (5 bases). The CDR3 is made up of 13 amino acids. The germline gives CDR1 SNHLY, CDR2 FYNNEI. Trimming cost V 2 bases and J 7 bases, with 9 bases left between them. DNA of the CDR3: TGTGCCAGCAGTGAAAAGGGGTTCCAGCCCCAGCATTTT. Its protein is CASSEKGFQPQHF. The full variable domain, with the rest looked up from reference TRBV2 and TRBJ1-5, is EPEVTQTPSHQVTQMGQEVILRCVPISNHLYFYWYRQILGQKVEFLVSFYNNEISEKSEIFDDQFSVERPDGSNFTLKIRSTKLEDSAMYFCASSEKGFQPQHFGDGTRLSIL.

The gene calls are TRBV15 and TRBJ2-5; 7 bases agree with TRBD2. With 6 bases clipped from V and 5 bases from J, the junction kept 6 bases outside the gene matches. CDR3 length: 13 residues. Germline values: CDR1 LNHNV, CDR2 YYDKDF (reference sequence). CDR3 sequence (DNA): TGTGCCACCAGGGAGGGGAGGGCGGAGACCCAGTACTTC. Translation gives CATREGRAETQYF.

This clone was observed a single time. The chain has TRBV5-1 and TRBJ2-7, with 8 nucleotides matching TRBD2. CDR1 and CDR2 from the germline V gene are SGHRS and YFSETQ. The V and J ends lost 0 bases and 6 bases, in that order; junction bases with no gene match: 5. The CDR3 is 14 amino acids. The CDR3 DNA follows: TGCGCCAGCAGCTTGGAGCGGGAGTTATGCGAGCAGTACTTC. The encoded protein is CASSLERELCEQYF.

In DNA form, the CDR3 reads TGCGCCAGCGGGGTAGGGGGTATGAACCATGGCTACACCTTC. This gives the protein CASGVGGMNHGYTF. This chain links TRBV5-1 with TRBJ1-2; maybe TRBD1 (6 bases). The CDR3 is made up of 14 amino acids. V lost 7 bases, J lost 6 bases, and 19 bases lay in between. Germline V gene lookup returns CDR1 SGHRS and CDR2 YFSETQ.

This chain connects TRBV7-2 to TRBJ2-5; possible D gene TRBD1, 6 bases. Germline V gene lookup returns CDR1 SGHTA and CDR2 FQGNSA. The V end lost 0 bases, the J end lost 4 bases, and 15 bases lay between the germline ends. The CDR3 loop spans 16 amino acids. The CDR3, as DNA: TGTGCCAGCAGCTTAGCGGGGGCAGGGGCTGGAGAGACCCAGTACTTC. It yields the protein CASSLAGAGAGETQYF.

CDR3 protein: CASSELTGGTGELFF. Written as DNA, the CDR3 is TGTGCCAGCAGTGAATTGACGGGAGGGACCGGGGAGCTGTTTTTT. The chain has TRBV2 and TRBJ2-2; 8 nucleotides align to TRBD2. J lost 5 bases, V lost 2 bases, and 4 bases had no gene match. CDR3 length: 15 amino acids. Germline CDR1 is SNHLY and CDR2 is FYNNEI.

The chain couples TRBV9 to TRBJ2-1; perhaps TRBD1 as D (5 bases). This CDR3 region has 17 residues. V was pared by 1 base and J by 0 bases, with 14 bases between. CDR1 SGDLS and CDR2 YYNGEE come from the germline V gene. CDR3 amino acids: CASSVRKGLSSYNEQFF. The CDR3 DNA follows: TGTGCCAGCAGCGTACGTAAGGGGTTGAGCTCCTACAATGAGCAGTTCTTC.

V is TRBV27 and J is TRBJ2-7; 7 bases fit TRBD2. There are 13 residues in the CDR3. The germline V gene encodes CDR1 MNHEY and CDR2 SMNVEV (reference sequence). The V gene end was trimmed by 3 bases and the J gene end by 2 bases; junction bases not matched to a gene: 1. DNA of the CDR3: TGTGCCAGCAGTTTCGGGAGGACCTACGAGCAGTACTTC. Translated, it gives CASSFGRTYEQYF.

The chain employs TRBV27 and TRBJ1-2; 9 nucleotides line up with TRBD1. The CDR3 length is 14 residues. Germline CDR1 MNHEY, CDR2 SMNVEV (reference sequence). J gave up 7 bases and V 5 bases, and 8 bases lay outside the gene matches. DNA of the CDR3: TGTGCCAGCAGTGCACAGGGGGCTTTCGCTGGCTACACCTTC. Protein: CASSAQGAFAGYTF.

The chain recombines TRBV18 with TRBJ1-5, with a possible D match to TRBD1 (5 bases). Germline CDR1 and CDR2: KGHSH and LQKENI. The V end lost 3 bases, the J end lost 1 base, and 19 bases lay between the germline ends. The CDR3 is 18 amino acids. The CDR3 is CASSPQGSYIGSNQPQHF. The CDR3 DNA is TGTGCCAGCTCACCGCAGGGAAGCTATATTGGGAGCAATCAGCCCCAGCATTTT.

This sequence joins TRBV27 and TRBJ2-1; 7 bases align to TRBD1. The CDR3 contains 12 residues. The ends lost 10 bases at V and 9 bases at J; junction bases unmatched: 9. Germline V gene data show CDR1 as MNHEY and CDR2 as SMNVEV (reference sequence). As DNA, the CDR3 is TGTGCCACCCAGACAGGGCCGGGTGAGCAGTTCTTC. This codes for CATQTGPGEQFF.

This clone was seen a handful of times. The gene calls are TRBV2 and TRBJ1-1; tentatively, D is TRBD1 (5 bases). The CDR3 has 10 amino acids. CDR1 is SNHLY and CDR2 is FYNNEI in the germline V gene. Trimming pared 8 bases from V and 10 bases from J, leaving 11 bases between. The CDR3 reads CASSDSRAFF. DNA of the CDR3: TGTGCCAGCTCCGACAGCAGAGCTTTCTTT.

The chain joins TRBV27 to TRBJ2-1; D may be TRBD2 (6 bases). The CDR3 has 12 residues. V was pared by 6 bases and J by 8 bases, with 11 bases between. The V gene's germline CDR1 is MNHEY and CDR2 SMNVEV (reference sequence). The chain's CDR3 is CASRTSGYEQFF. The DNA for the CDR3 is TGTGCCAGCAGGACAAGCGGGTATGAGCAGTTCTTC.

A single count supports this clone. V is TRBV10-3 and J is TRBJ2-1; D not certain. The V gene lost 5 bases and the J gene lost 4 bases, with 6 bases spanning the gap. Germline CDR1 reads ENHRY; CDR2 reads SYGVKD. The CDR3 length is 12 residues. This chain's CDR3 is CAISLGYNEQFF. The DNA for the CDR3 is TGTGCCATCAGTCTCGGGTACAATGAGCAGTTCTTC.

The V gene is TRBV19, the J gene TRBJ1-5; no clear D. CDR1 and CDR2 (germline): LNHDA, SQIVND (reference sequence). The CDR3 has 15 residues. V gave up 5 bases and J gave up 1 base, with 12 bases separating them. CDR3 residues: CASSYLPESNQPQHF. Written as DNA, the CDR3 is TGTGCCAGTAGTTATCTCCCCGAGAGCAATCAGCCCCAGCATTTT.

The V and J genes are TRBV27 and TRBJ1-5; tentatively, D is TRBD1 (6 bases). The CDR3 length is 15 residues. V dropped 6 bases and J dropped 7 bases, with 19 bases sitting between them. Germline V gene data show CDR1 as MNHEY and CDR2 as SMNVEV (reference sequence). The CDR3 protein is CASRAIDRIDQPQHF. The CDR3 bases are TGTGCCAGCAGGGCCATAGACAGGATCGACCAGCCCCAGCATTTT.

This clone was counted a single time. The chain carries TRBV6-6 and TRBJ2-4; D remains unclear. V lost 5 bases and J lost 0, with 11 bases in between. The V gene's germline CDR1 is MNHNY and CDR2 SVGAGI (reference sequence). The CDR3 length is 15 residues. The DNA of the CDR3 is TGTGCCAGCAGTCCAACAGAACTAGCCAAAAACATTCAGTACTTC. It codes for CASSPTELAKNIQYF.

The CDR3 spells CASSPRTGGTDTQYF. The CDR3 bases are TGTGCCAGTAGCCCCCGGACAGGGGGTACAGATACGCAGTATTTT. The chain couples TRBV19 to TRBJ2-3; 10 bases agree with TRBD1. Germline values: CDR1 LNHDA, CDR2 SQIVND (reference sequence). Germline trimming cut 6 bases from V and 3 bases from J; bases unmatched to any gene: 6. The CDR3 is 15 residues long.

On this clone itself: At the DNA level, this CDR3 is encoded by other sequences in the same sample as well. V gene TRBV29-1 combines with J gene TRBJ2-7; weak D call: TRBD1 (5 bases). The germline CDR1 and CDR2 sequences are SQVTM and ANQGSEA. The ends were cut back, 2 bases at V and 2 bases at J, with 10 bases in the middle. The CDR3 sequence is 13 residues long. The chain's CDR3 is CSVESTGTYEQYF. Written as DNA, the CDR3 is TGCAGCGTTGAAAGTACAGGAACCTACGAGCAGTACTTC.

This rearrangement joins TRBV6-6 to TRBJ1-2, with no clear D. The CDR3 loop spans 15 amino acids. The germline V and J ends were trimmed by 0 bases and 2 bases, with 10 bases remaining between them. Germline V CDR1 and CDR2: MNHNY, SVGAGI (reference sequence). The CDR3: CASSYSAGVNYGYTF. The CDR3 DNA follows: TGTGCCAGCAGTTACTCTGCCGGGGTAAACTATGGCTACACCTTC.

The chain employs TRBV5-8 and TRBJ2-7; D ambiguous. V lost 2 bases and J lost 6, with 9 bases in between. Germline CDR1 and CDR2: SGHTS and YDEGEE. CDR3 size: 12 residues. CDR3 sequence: CASSFNIGEQYF. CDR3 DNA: TGTGCCAGCAGCTTCAATATCGGCGAGCAGTACTTC.

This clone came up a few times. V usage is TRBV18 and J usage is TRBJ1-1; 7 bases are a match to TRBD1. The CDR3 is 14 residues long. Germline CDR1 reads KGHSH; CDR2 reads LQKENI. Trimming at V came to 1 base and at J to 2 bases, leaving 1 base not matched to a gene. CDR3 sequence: CASSPQGANTEAFF. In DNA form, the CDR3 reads TGTGCCAGCTCACCACAGGGGGCCAACACTGAAGCTTTCTTT. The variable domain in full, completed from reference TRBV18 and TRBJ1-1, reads NAGVMQNPRHLVRRRGQEARLRCSPMKGHSHVYWYRQLPEEGLKFMVYLQKENIIDESGMPKERFSAEFPKEGPSILRIQQVVRGDSAAYFCASSPQGANTEAFFGQGTRLTVV.

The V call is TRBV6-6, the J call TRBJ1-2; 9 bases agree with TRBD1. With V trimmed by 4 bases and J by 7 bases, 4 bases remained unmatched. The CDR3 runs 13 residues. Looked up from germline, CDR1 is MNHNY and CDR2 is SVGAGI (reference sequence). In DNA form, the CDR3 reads TGTGCCAGCAGTTTGGGACAGGGTAGTGGCTACACCTTC. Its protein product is CASSLGQGSGYTF.

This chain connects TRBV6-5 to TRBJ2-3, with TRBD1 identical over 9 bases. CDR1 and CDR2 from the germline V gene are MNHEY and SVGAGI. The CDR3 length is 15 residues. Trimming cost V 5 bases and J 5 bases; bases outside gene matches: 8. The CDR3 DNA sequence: TGTGCCAGCAGTCCTTGGACAGGGGCAGAAGATACGCAGTATTTT. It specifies CASSPWTGAEDTQYF.

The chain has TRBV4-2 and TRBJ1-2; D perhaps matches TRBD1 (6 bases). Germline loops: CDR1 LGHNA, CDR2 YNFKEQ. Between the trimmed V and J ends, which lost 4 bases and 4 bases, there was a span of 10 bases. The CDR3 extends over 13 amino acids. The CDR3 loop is CASSPGQTYGYTF. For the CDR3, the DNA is TGTGCCAGCAGCCCGGGACAAACCTATGGCTACACCTTC.

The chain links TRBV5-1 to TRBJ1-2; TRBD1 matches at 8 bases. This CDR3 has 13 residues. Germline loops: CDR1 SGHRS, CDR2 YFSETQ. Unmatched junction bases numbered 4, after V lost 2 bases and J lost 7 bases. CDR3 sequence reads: CASSFDRGRGYTF. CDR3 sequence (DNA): TGCGCCAGCAGCTTTGACAGGGGACGTGGCTACACCTTC.